One and the same sample provided the 29 T cell receptor beta chains below, sequenced in a study of PD-L1 blockade in urothelial cancer. Profiled with immunoSEQ multiplex PCR; TCRdb holds only in-frame clones, not every one. The sample holds about 100,000 clones; approximately 90% are singletons and the top ten take approximately 0.88%. Material: PBMCs, obtained around atezolizumab (anti-PD-L1) treatment. These receptors came from a woman aged 80 or over with urothelial cancer.

The chain joins TRBV7-9 to TRBJ2-7; the D gene is possibly TRBD2 (6 bases). V was clipped by 0 bases and J by 7 bases, with 16 bases between them. Germline V gene data show CDR1 as SEHNR and CDR2 as FQNEAQ (reference sequence). The CDR3 covers 15 residues. This CDR3 is CASSLAGGLTGEQYF. CDR3 coding DNA: TGTGCCAGCAGCTTAGCCGGGGGACTGACGGGGGAGCAGTACTTC.

V and J are TRBV9 and TRBJ2-7; 9 bases are a match to TRBD1. Germline trimming cut 3 bases from V and 3 bases from J; bases unmatched to any gene: 10. Germline CDR1 SGDLS, CDR2 YYNGEE. The CDR3 sequence is 16 residues long. The CDR3 DNA reads TGTGCCAGCAGCGCCGGACAGGGGAGCCGACTCTACGAGCAGTACTTC. Translated, it gives CASSAGQGSRLYEQYF.

This chain uses TRBV5-4 with TRBJ2-3; TRBD2 agrees at 8 bases. The CDR3 has 15 amino acids. The V gene end was trimmed by 0 bases and the J gene end by 1 base; junction bases not matched to a gene: 1. CDR1 and CDR2 from the germline V gene are SGHNT and YYREEE (reference sequence). CDR3 in amino acids: CASSLGLARTDTQYF. CDR3 coding DNA: TGTGCCAGCAGCTTGGGACTAGCGCGCACAGATACGCAGTATTTT.

The genes are TRBV7-8 and TRBJ2-1; 11 bases map to TRBD2. This CDR3 contains 16 residues. From germline, CDR1 is SGHVS and CDR2 FQNEAQ. With V trimmed by 5 bases and J by 4 bases, 7 bases remained unmatched. CDR3 residues: CASSPGTSGRYNEQFF. The CDR3 coding sequence is TGTGCCAGCAGCCCAGGGACTAGCGGCAGATACAATGAGCAGTTCTTC.

This rearrangement joins TRBV9 to TRBJ1-2; TRBD1 matches at 10 bases. Per the germline V gene, CDR1 is SGDLS and CDR2 is YYNGEE. The CDR3 runs to 14 residues. The ends lost 3 bases at V and 3 bases at J; junction bases unmatched: 2. The CDR3 bases are TGTGCCAGCAGCGAGACAGGGGGCTACTATGGCTACACCTTC. This translates into CASSETGGYYGYTF.

The CDR3 DNA is TGCGCCAGCAGCCCCGCCGGCGGGAGTTCCTACGAGCAGTACTTC. Protein product: CASSPAGGSSYEQYF. V gene TRBV5-1 combines with J gene TRBJ2-7; the match to TRBD2 covers 7 bases. CDR1 SGHRS and CDR2 YFSETQ come from the germline V gene. The ends lost 4 bases at V and 1 base at J; junction bases unmatched: 8. This CDR3 spans 15 amino acids.

The V and J genes are TRBV27 and TRBJ2-7, with 7 bases that match TRBD1. The junction had 7 bases not matched to a gene; V was cut back by 5 bases and J by 3 bases. Germline V gives CDR1 MNHEY, CDR2 SMNVEV (reference sequence). The length of the CDR3 is 14 residues. CDR3 nucleotide sequence: TGTGCCAGCAGTCTCGGGACAGCCGTCTACGAGCAGTACTTC. Translated, it gives CASSLGTAVYEQYF.

The V call is TRBV19, the J call TRBJ2-7, with TRBD2 matching 10 bases. V lost 7 bases, J lost 2 bases, and 11 bases stayed unmatched. CDR1 and CDR2 from the germline V gene are LNHDA and SQIVND (reference sequence). The CDR3 sequence is 16 residues long. CDR3 loop: CASTSGRAFPPYEQYF. The CDR3 DNA is TGTGCCAGTACTAGCGGGAGAGCTTTTCCTCCCTACGAGCAGTACTTC.

The chain links TRBV27 to TRBJ2-7; TRBD2 matches 15 bases. The CDR3 spans 20 residues. Unmatched junction bases numbered 15, after V lost 2 bases and J lost 4 bases. Looked up from germline, CDR1 is MNHEY and CDR2 is SMNVEV (reference sequence). CDR3 loop: CASSLEYGLAGGPGMYEQYF. The CDR3 coding sequence is TGTGCCAGCAGTTTAGAGTACGGACTAGCGGGAGGGCCGGGTATGTACGAGCAGTACTTC.

The rearrangement joins TRBV5-1 to TRBJ1-4; 9 bases are a match to TRBD1. Trimming took 4 bases from V and 7 from J; bases not matched to a gene: 5. The CDR3 contains 14 residues. Looked up from germline, CDR1 is SGHRS and CDR2 is YFSETQ. CDR3 nucleotide sequence: TGCGCCAGCAGCCGACAGGGGGATGGTGAAAAACTGTTTTTT. Protein sequence: CASSRQGDGEKLFF.

This sequence joins TRBV11-2 and TRBJ1-5, with D maybe TRBD1 (6 bases). Trimming took off 1 base at V and 4 bases at J, with 14 bases between the two ends. This CDR3 spans 16 amino acids. Germline CDR1 SGHAT, CDR2 FQNNGV. The CDR3 sequence: CASSLGFRGQNQPQHF. The CDR3 nucleotides are TGTGCCAGCAGCTTAGGGTTCAGGGGTCAAAATCAGCCCCAGCATTTT.

This chain connects TRBV30 to TRBJ2-1; TRBD2 agrees at 9 bases. The V segment lost 0 bases and the J segment 10 bases; nucleotides outside the gene matches: 13. The CDR3 loop spans 16 amino acids. Germline V lookup: CDR1 GTSNPN, CDR2 SVGIG (reference sequence). In nucleotides, the CDR3 is TGTGCCTGGAGTGTAGAAGCGTGGGGAGCGGGGGGAGAGCAGTTCTTC. This translates into CAWSVEAWGAGGEQFF. Full variable domain (rest looked up from reference TRBV30 and TRBJ2-1): SQTIHQWPATLVQPVGSPLSLECTVEGTSNPNLYWYRQAAGRGLQLLFYSVGIGQISSEVPQNLSASRPQDRQFILSSKKLLLSDSGFYLCAWSVEAWGAGGEQFFGPGTRLTVL.

V gene TRBV28 combines with J gene TRBJ1-5; TRBD1 matches at 8 bases. In germline, CDR1 is MDHEN, CDR2 SYDVKM. V was clipped by 10 bases and J by 5 bases; unmatched bases: 10. The CDR3 covers 14 residues. The chain's CDR3 is CATPGAGGDQPQHF. The CDR3 region has the DNA TGTGCCACCCCCGGGGCAGGGGGCGATCAGCCCCAGCATTTT.

The chain employs TRBV7-3 and TRBJ2-4; TRBD2 is a possible D gene (6 bases). V lost 2 bases and J 6 bases, leaving 11 bases between the germline ends. The CDR3 spans 14 residues. Germline CDR1 SGHTA, CDR2 FQGTGA. The CDR3 spells CASSLSGTANIQYF. CDR3 DNA: TGTGCCAGCAGCTTATCGGGGACTGCAAACATTCAGTACTTC.

The J gene is TRBJ2-7, the V gene TRBV6-1; 11 bases align to TRBD1. The V and J ends lost 6 bases and 5 bases, in that order; junction bases with no gene match: 6. The CDR3 runs 14 residues. From germline, CDR1 is MNHNS and CDR2 SASEGT. CDR3 nucleotides: TGTGCCAGCAGGCCGGGACAGGGGGTCCACGAGCAGTACTTC. Amino acids: CASRPGQGVHEQYF.

The chain is built from TRBV6-6 and TRBJ1-5, with D maybe TRBD1 (5 bases). V shed 10 bases and J shed 6 bases, with 22 bases lying between them. Germline lookup yields CDR1 MNHNY and CDR2 SVGAGI (reference sequence). This CDR3 is 15 amino acids long. The CDR3 is CATGRGEGVGQPQHF. The DNA for the CDR3 is TGTGCCACCGGGCGGGGGGAGGGAGTAGGTCAGCCCCAGCATTTT.

This sequence joins TRBV5-3 and TRBJ2-1, with 9 bases lining up with TRBD2. Being an ORF, TRBV5-3 has a function that is uncertain. The CDR3 sequence is 15 residues long. V shed 4 bases and J 5 bases; nucleotides not matched to a gene: 7. As DNA, the CDR3 is TGTGCCAGAAGCGTATCTAGCGGGGCGAACAATGAGCAGTTCTTC. Translated: CARSVSSGANNEQFF.

This sequence joins TRBV10-3 and TRBJ1-1, with D perhaps matching TRBD1 (6 bases). The germline CDR1 and CDR2 sequences are ENHRY and SYGVKD. Trimming took 6 bases from V and 6 from J, leaving 11 bases between them. The CDR3 consists of 12 residues. The CDR3 DNA sequence: TGTGCCATCAGCAGGGGCTCCGCTGAAGCTTTCTTT. Protein: CAISRGSAEAFF.

The chain uses TRBV19 and TRBJ2-1; TRBD2 aligns across 13 bases. This CDR3 has 15 amino acids. CDR1 and CDR2 from the germline V gene are LNHDA and SQIVND (reference sequence). V gave up 5 bases and J gave up 7 bases; unmatched junction bases: 5. The CDR3 reads CASSRTSGSYNEQFF. CDR3 in DNA: TGTGCCAGTAGTCGGACTAGCGGGAGTTATAATGAGCAGTTCTTC.

This chain links TRBV2 with TRBJ1-4, with 9 nucleotides matching TRBD1. V lost 7 bases, J lost 0 bases, and 6 bases stayed unmatched. This CDR3 has 16 residues. From germline, CDR1 is SNHLY and CDR2 FYNNEI. The CDR3 spells CASTRDRVSTNEKLFF. In DNA form, the CDR3 reads TGTGCCAGCACCCGGGACAGGGTTTCAACTAATGAAAAACTGTTTTTT.

This clone was found a few times. V and J are TRBV14 and TRBJ2-1; weak D call: TRBD2 (6 bases). With 7 bases removed from V and 5 bases from J, the gap between germline ends came to 12 bases. The CDR3 extends over 13 amino acids. Germline V gene data show CDR1 as SGHDN and CDR2 as FVKESK. DNA of the CDR3: TGTGCCAGCACCTCGGGACTTAACAATGAGCAGTTCTTC. Translation gives CASTSGLNNEQFF.

The CDR3 protein is CASSVGQGDYGYTF. CDR3 sequence (DNA): TGTGCCAGCAGCGTGGGACAGGGGGACTATGGCTACACCTTC. The rearrangement joins TRBV7-2 to TRBJ1-2, with 11 bases matching TRBD1. The ends lost 5 bases at V and 3 bases at J; junction bases unmatched: 2. The CDR3 runs to 14 residues. Germline CDR1 reads SGHTA; CDR2 reads FQGNSA.

The rearrangement links TRBV18 to TRBJ2-3; perhaps TRBD1 as D (5 bases). V was clipped by 1 base and J by 0 bases, with 8 bases between them. Germline V gives CDR1 KGHSH, CDR2 LQKENI. The CDR3 has 15 amino acids. The CDR3 protein is CASSPQGISTDTQYF. The CDR3 bases are TGTGCCAGCTCACCACAGGGGATTAGCACAGATACGCAGTATTTT.

This sequence joins TRBV6-7 and TRBJ1-1, with TRBD1 identical over 8 bases. TRBV6-7 is placed among ORFs of uncertain function. The CDR3 is 15 amino acids. Losses at the gene ends were 2 bases for V and 5 bases for J; bases not matched to a gene: 7. The CDR3 bases are TGTGCCAGCAGTTACCTTGACAGGGGTCTTACTGAAGCTTTCTTT. It is translated as CASSYLDRGLTEAFF.

This clone was recorded once. The V gene is TRBV30, the J gene TRBJ1-5; D may be TRBD1 (5 bases). The CDR3 sequence is 15 residues long. CDR1 is GTSNPN and CDR2 is SVGIG in the germline V gene (reference sequence). V was cut by 0 bases and J by 5 bases, with 14 bases left in between. Written as DNA, the CDR3 is TGTGCCTGGAGTGTACGTAGAAGGGGTGATCAGCCCCAGCATTTT. It codes for CAWSVRRRGDQPQHF.

The chain carries TRBV4-2 and TRBJ2-2; 11 bases fit TRBD2. Germline values: CDR1 LGHNA, CDR2 YNFKEQ. The CDR3 is 17 residues long. The J segment lost 5 bases and the V segment lost 1 base, leaving 6 bases of the junction unmatched. CDR3 in amino acids: CASSQGGTSGPTGELFF. CDR3 DNA sequence: TGTGCCAGCAGCCAAGGCGGGACTAGCGGACCGACCGGGGAGCTGTTTTTT.

V usage is TRBV19 and J usage is TRBJ2-3, with D hard to call. The CDR3 sequence is 12 residues long. Germline lookup yields CDR1 LNHDA and CDR2 SQIVND (reference sequence). Trimming stripped 4 bases from V and 5 bases from J, with 7 bases between. This chain's CDR3 is CASSRTRDTQYF. The CDR3 region has the DNA TGTGCCAGTAGTAGAACTCGAGATACGCAGTATTTT. The variable domain in full, completed from reference TRBV19 and TRBJ2-3, reads DGGITQSPKYLFRKEGQNVTLSCEQNLNHDAMYWYRQDPGQGLRLIYYSQIVNDFQKGDIAEGYSVSREKKESFPLTVTSAQKNPTAFYLCASSRTRDTQYFGPGTRLTVL.

This rearrangement joins TRBV6-1 to TRBJ1-5; D remains unclear. The CDR3 consists of 14 residues. The V end lost 0 bases, the J end lost 0 bases, and 3 bases lay between the germline ends. The V gene's germline CDR1 is MNHNS and CDR2 SASEGT. Here the CDR3 reads CASSEALSNQPQHF. CDR3 nucleotide sequence: TGTGCCAGCAGTGAAGCCCTTAGCAATCAGCCCCAGCATTTT.

J is TRBJ2-7 and V is TRBV28; TRBD1 is a possible D gene (5 bases). CDR1 is MDHEN and CDR2 is SYDVKM in the germline V gene. The ends were cut back, 8 bases at V and 2 bases at J, with 19 bases in the middle. There are 15 residues in the CDR3. The chain's CDR3 is CASRTSRDSAYEQYF. CDR3 DNA: TGTGCCAGCCGTACCTCCCGTGACAGCGCCTACGAGCAGTACTTC.